This T cell receptor beta chain was recovered during a study of regulatory T cells in long-lasting Graves disease. On the study more broadly: Over 5 years on antithyroid drugs plus positive TSH receptor antibodies marked Graves' disease as persistent. Points from the study as a whole: It was in persistent disease that TRBV28, TRBJ1-2 and TRBJ2-5 were favored. Comparison showed that persistent patients shared more public clonotypes (about 2,800) than new patients (966).

Germline CDR1 is MNHNS and CDR2 is SASEGT. The CDR3 has 12 amino acids. The germline V and J ends were trimmed by 7 bases and 9 bases, with 13 bases remaining between them. Time point reported: persistent/refractory GD, antithyroid drugs over 5 years with positive TRAb. PBMC RNA served as the TCR library source. According to the study, TCR beta libraries were built with iRepertoire HTBI primers and CDR3-region Arm-PCR. Each CDR3 protein is one row after TCRdb ran MiXCR on the multiplex PCR reads. The sample shows fewer than 400,000 distinct CDR3 sequences, around 20% of them seen only once. This clonotype showed up just a few times. Its antigen is unidentified.

Specimen: peripheral blood mononuclear cells (PBMCs), collected when the disease was refractory, from a patient treated with antithyroid drugs. The sequence was collected from a female donor with Graves disease. This chain links TRBV6-1 with TRBJ1-5; D possibly corresponds to TRBD1 (5 bases). CDR3 region: CASNQGGGPQHF. In DNA form, the CDR3 reads TGTGCCAGCAACCAGGGTGGAGGGCCCCAGCATTTT.